This T cell receptor beta chain was found in a study of human T cells and chemical hapten exposure. MiXCR, applied by TCRdb to the RACE reads, yields one record per CDR3 protein. The table has roughly 200,000 distinct CDR3 sequences, around 20% seen once. As to time point: patch test 1, 2 weeks after DPC sensitization. Specified treatment: therapeutic diphenylcyclopropenone sensitization with weekly scalp DPC. The CDR3 runs to 15 residues. This clonotype originated in a woman aged 50 to 60 with alopecia areata. Some clones in this sample may be carry-over from other donors' samples. V gene TRBV21-1 combines with J gene TRBJ2-3; the D call in the table, TRBD2, was not verified against the DNA. TRBV21-1 is given as a pseudogene. Sequences were derived from whole blood, sampled in connection with sensitization to the hapten diphenylcyclopropenone (DPC). CDR3 in DNA: TGTGCCAGCAAATCCGGGACTAGGATCACAGATACGCAGTATTTT. Protein product: CASKSGTRITDTQYF.